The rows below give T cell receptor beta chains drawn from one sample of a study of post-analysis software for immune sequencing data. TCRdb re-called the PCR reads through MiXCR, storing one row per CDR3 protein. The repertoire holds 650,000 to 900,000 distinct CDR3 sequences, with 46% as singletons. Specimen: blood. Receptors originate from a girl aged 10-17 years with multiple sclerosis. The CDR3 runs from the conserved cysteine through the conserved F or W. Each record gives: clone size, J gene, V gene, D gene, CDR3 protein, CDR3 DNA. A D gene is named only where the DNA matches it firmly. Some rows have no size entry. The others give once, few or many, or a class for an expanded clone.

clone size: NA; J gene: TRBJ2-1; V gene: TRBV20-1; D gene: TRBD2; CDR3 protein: CSAGDFERDYGEQFF; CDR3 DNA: TGCAGTGCGGGGGACTTTGAGCGGGACTACGGTGAGCAGTTCTTC
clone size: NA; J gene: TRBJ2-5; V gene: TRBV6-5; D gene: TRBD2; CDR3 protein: CASSYSASGAGQETQYF; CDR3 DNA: TGTGCCAGCAGTTACTCGGCTAGCGGAGCGGGTCAAGAGACCCAGTACTTC
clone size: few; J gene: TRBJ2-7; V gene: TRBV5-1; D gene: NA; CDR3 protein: CASSWEDPLPHEQYF; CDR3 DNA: TGCGCCAGCAGCTGGGAGGACCCACTACCGCACGAGCAGTACTTC
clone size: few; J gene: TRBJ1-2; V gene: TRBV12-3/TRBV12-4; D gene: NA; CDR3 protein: CASSSQLTDYYGYTF; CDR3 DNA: TGTGCCAGCAGTTCCCAGTTGACAGACTATTATGGCTACACCTTC
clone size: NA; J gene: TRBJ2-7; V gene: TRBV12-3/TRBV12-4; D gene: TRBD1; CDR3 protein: CASSYRGFYEQYF; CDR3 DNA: TGTGCCAGCAGTTACAGGGGGTTCTACGAGCAGTACTTC
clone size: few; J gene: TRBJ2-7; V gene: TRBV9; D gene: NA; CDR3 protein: CASSAQVGSYEQYF; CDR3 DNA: TGTGCCAGCAGCGCCCAAGTGGGATCCTACGAGCAGTACTTC
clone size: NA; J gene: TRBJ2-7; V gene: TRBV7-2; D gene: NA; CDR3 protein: CASSLGRVPYEQYF; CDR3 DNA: TGTGCCAGCAGCTTAGGCCGGGTCCCCTACGAGCAGTACTTC
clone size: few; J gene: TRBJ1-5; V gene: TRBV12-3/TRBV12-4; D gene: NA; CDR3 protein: CASSNFGGYQPQHF; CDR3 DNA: TGTGCCAGCAGTAACTTTGGGGGCTATCAGCCCCAGCATTTT
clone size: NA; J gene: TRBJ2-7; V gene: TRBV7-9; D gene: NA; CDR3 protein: CASSFPIGPGGEQYF; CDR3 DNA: TGTGCCAGCAGCTTCCCAATAGGCCCGGGTGGCGAGCAGTACTTC
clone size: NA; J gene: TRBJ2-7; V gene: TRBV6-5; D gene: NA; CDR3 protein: CASSRDRLGEQYF; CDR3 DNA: TGTGCCAGCAGCCGCGACAGGTTGGGCGAGCAGTACTTC
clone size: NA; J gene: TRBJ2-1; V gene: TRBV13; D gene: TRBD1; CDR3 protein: CAGSYRGRTIGYEQFF; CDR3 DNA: TGTGCCGGCAGCTACAGGGGCAGGACCATTGGGTATGAGCAGTTCTTC
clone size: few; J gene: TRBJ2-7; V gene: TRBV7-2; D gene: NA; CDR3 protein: CASSPQGGPYEQYF; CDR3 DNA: TGTGCCAGCTCGCCCCAGGGCGGTCCCTACGAGCAGTACTTC
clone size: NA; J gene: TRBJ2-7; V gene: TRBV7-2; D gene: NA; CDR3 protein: CASSPNMAYEQYF; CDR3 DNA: TGTGCCAGCAGCCCCAACATGGCGTACGAGCAGTACTTC
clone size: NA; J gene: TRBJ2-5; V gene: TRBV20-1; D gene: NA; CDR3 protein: CSARDARRDLVETQYF; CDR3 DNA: TGCAGTGCTAGAGATGCGCGCCGGGACCTGGTCGAGACCCAGTACTTC
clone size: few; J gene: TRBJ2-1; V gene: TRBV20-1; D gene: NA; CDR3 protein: CSAPPGGPYNEQFF; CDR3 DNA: TGCAGTGCCCCCCCCGGGGGCCCCTACAATGAGCAGTTCTTC
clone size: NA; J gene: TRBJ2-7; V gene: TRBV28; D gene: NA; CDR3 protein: CASTLGGPGKPYEQYF; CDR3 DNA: TGTGCCAGCACCCTGGGGGGGCCCGGGAAGCCCTACGAGCAGTACTTC
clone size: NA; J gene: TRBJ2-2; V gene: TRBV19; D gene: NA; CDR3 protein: CASSIGGGSGGELFF; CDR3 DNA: TGTGCCAGTAGTATAGGTGGAGGGTCGGGCGGGGAGCTGTTTTTT
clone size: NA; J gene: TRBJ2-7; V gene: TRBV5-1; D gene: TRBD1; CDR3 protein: CASSSGQGAGPQSSYEQYF; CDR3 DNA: TGCGCCAGCAGCTCCGGACAGGGGGCTGGTCCCCAGAGCTCCTACGAGCAGTACTTC
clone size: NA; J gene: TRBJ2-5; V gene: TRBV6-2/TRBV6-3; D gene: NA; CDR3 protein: CASSYSIEVAGGEKETQYF; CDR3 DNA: TGTGCCAGCAGTTACTCGATCGAGGTTGCGGGTGGGGAGAAAGAGACCCAGTACTTC
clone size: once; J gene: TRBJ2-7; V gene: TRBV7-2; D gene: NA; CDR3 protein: CASSLVTSEPYEQYF; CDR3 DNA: TGTGCCAGCAGCTTAGTGACGAGCGAGCCCTACGAGCAGTACTTC
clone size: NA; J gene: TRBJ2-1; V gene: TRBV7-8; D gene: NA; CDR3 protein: CASGSRGAGEFF; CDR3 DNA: TGTGCCAGCGGAAGCCGAGGGGCAGGGGAGTTCTTC
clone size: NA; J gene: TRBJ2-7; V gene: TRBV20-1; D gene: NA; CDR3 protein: CSARDIRTESGEQYF; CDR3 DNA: TGCAGTGCTAGAGATATCAGGACAGAGTCAGGCGAGCAGTACTTC
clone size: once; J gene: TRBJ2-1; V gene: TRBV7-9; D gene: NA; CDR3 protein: CARSFMGTALGEQFF; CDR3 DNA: TGTGCCCGCAGCTTTATGGGGACCGCGTTGGGTGAGCAGTTCTTC
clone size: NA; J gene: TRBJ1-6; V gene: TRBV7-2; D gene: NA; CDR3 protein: CASRRRDSPLHF; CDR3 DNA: TGTGCCAGCAGGCGCAGGGATTCACCCCTCCACTTT
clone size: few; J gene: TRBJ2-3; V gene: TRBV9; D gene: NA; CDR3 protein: CASSATAWLIDTQYF; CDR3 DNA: TGTGCCAGCAGCGCGACAGCCTGGTTGATTGATACGCAGTATTTT
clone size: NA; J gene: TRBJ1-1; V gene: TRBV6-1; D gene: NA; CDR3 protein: CASMRGLYTEAFF; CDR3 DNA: TGTGCCAGCATGAGGGGATTGTACACTGAAGCTTTCTTT
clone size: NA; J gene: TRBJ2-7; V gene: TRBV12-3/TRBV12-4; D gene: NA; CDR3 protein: CASTPNGVGYEQYF; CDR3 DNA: TGTGCCAGCACTCCGAATGGGGTAGGATACGAGCAGTACTTC
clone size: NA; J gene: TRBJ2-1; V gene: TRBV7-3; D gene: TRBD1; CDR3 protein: CASSLGDSQVNEQFF; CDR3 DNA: TGTGCCAGCAGCTTAGGGGACAGTCAAGTCAATGAGCAGTTCTTC
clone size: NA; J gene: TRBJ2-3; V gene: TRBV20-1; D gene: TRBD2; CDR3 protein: CSASHLAGLTDTQYF; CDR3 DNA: TGCAGTGCGAGCCACTTAGCGGGGCTCACAGATACGCAGTATTTT
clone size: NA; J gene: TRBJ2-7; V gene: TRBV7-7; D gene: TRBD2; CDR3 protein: CASSYSPTGTSGRPSSYEQYF; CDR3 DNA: TGTGCTAGCAGCTACTCCCCAACCGGGACTAGCGGGAGGCCTAGCTCCTACGAGCAGTACTTC
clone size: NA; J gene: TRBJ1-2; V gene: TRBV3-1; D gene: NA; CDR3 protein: CASSQGFTAHLYGYTF; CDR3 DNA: TGTGCCAGCAGCCAAGGCTTCACGGCCCACCTCTATGGCTACACCTTC
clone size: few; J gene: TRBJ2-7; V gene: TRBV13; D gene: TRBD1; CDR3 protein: CASSLKTGILIPYEQYF; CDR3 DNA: TGTGCCAGCAGCTTAAAGACAGGGATTCTCATTCCCTACGAGCAGTACTTC
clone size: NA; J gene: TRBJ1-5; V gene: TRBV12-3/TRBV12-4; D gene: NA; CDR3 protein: CASSIADQPQHF; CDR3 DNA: TGTGCCAGCAGTATAGCGGATCAGCCCCAGCATTTT
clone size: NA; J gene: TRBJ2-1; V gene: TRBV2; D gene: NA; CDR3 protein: CASSEGLTPYNEQFF; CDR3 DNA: TGTGCCAGCAGTGAAGGACTAACGCCCTACAATGAGCAGTTCTTC
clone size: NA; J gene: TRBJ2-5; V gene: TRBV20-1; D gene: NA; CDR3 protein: CSALPGSAQYF; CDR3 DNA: TGCAGTGCTCTCCCCGGTTCCGCCCAGTACTTC
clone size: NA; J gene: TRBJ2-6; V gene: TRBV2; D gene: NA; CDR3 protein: CASSEDLAGANVLTF; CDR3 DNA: TGTGCCAGCAGTGAAGATCTAGCTGGGGCCAACGTCCTGACTTTC
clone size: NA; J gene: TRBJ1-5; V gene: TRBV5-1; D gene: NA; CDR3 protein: CASSLDSVNQPQHF; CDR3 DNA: TGCGCCAGCAGCTTGGACAGCGTCAATCAGCCCCAGCATTTT
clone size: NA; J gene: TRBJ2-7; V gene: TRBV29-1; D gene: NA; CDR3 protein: CSVGGLLAPYEQYF; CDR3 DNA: TGCAGCGTTGGGGGACTGTTGGCGCCCTACGAGCAGTACTTC
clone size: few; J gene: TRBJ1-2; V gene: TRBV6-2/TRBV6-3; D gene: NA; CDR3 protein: CASSLHSYGYTF; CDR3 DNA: TGTGCCAGCAGTCTCCACAGCTATGGCTACACCTTC
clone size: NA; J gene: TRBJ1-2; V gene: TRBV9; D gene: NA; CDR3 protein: CASSVGGGTVGGYTF; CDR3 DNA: TGTGCCAGCAGCGTAGGGGGGGGAACAGTCGGTGGCTACACCTTC
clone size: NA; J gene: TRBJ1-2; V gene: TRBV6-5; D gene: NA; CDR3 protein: CASSYSNRGGYGYTF; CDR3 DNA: TGTGCCAGCAGTTACTCGAATCGAGGGGGGTATGGCTACACCTTC
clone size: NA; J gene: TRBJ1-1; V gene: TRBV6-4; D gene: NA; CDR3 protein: CASRHREGTEAFF; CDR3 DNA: TGTGCCAGCAGGCACAGGGAGGGCACTGAAGCTTTCTTT
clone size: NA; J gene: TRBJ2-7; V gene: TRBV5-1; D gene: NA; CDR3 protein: CASSLEHPRGEQYF; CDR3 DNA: TGCGCCAGCAGCTTGGAACATCCCCGGGGCGAGCAGTACTTC
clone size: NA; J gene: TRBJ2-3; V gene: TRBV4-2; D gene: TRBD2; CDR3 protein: CASSPRLGLAGGADTQYF; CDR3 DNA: TGTGCCAGCAGCCCCCGCCTGGGACTAGCGGGAGGGGCAGATACGCAGTATTTT
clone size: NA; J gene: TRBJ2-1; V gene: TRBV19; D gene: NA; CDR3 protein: CASSMQTGTPNEQFF; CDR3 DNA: TGTGCCAGTAGTATGCAAACTGGGACGCCAAATGAGCAGTTCTTC
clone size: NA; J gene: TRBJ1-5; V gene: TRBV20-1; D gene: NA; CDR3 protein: CSARGDQPQHF; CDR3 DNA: TGCAGTGCTAGGGGCGATCAGCCCCAGCATTTT
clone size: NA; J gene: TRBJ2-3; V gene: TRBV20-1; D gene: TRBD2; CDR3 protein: CSANGLGADTQYF; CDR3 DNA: TGCAGTGCTAATGGACTAGGGGCAGATACGCAGTATTTT